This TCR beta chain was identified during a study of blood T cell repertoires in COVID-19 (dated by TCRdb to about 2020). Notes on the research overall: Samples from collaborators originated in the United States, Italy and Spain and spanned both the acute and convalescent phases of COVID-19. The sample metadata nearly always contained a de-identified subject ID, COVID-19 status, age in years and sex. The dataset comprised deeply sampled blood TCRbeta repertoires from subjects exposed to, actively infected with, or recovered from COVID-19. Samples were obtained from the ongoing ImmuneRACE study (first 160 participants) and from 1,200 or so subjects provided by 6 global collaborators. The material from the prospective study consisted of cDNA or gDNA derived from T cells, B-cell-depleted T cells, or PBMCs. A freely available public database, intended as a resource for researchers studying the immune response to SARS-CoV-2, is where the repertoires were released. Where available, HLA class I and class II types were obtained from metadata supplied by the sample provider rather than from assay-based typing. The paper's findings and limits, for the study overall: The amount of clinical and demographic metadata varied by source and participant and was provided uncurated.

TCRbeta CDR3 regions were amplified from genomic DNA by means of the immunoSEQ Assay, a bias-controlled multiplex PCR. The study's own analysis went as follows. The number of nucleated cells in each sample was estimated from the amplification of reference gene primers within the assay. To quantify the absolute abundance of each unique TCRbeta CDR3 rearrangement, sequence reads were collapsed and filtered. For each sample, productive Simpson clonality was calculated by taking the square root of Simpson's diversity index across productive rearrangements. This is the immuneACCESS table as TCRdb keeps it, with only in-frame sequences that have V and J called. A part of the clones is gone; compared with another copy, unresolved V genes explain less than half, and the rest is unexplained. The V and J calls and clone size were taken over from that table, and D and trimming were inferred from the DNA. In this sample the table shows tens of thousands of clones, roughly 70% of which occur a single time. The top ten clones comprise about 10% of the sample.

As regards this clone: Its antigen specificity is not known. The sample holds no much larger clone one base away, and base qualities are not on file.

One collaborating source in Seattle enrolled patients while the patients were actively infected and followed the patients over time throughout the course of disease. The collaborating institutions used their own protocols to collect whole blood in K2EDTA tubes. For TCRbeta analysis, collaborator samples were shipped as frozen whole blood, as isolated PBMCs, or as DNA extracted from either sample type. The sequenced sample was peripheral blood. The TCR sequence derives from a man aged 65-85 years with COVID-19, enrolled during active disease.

The nucleotide sequence is TGTGCCAGAGGACAGGGGATCCCTGTGGGTGGCTACACCTTC. This sequence encodes CARGQGIPVGGYTF. The rearrangement combines TRBV19 with TRBJ1-2; 9 of the junction bases match TRBD1. Including the terminal cysteine and phenylalanine, the CDR3 comprises 14 residues. The sequence is cut down to CDR3 DNA, 42 bases in frame from base 1. The germline V gene (reference sequence) sets CDR1 to LNHDA and CDR2 to SQIVND. V has 9 bases trimmed and J has 7 bases trimmed; junction bases matching no gene number 12.